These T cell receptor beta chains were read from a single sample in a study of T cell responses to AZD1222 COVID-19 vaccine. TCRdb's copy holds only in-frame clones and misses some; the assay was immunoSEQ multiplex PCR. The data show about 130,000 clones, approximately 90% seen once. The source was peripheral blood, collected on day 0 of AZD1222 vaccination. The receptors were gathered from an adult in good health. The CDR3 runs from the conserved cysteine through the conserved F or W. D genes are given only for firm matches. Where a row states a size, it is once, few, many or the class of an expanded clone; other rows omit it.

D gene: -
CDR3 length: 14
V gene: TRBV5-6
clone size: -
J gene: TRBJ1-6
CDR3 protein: CASRSGQFNSPLHF
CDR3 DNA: TGTGCCAGCAGATCCGGCCAGTTCAATTCACCCCTCCACTTT

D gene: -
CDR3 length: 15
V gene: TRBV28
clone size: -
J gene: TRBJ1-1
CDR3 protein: CASSAQSQGDTEAFF
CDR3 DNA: TGTGCCAGCAGTGCGCAGTCACAGGGTGACACTGAAGCTTTCTTT

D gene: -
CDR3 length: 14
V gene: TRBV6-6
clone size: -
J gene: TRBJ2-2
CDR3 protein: CASSSWEVPGELFF
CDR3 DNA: TGTGCCAGCAGTTCTTGGGAGGTTCCCGGGGAGCTGTTTTTT

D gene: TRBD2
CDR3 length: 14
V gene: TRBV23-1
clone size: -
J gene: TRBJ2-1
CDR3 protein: CASTSGTRNNEQFF
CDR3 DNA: TGCGCCAGCACCTCCGGGACTAGGAACAATGAGCAGTTCTTC

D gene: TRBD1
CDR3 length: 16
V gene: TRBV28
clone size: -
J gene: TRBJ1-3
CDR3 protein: CASSLAGGNSGNTIYF
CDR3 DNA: TGTGCCAGCAGTTTAGCAGGGGGAAACTCTGGAAACACCATATATTTT

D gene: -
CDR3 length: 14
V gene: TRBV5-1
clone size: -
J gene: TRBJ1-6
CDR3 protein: CASSLGQTNSPLHF
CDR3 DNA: TGCGCCAGCAGCTTGGGGCAGACTAATTCACCCCTCCACTTT

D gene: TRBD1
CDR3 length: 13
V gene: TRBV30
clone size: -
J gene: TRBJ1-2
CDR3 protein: CAWSRTGGSGYTF
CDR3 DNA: TGTGCCTGGAGCAGGACAGGGGGGTCTGGCTACACCTTC

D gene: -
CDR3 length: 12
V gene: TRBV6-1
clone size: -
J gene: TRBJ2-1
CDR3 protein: CASSEGYNEQFF
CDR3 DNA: TGTGCCAGCAGTGAGGGGTACAATGAGCAGTTCTTC

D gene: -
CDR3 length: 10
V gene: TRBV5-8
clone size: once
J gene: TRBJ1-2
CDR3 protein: CASSLVWYTF
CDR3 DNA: TGTGCCAGCAGCTTGGTCTGGTACACCTTC

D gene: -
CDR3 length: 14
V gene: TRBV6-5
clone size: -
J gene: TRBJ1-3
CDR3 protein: CASSYEHSGNTIYF
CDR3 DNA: TGTGCCAGCAGTTACGAGCACTCTGGAAACACCATATATTTT

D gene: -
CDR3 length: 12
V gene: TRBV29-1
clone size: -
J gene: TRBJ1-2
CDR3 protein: CSVDEGVYGYTF
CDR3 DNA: TGCAGCGTTGACGAGGGGGTCTATGGCTACACCTTC

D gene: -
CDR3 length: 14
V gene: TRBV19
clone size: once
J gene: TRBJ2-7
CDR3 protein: CASASGALLYEQYF
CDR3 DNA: TGTGCCAGTGCTTCGGGGGCTCTCCTCTACGAGCAGTACTTC

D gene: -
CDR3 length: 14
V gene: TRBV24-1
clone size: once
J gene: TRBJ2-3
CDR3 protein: CATSGGERGDTQYF
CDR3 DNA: TGTGCCACCAGTGGCGGGGAGCGCGGAGATACGCAGTATTTT

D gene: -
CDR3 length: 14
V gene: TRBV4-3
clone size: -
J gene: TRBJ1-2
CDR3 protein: CASSQLEVGYGYTF
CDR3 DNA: TGCGCCAGCAGCCAACTGGAGGTTGGCTATGGCTACACCTTC

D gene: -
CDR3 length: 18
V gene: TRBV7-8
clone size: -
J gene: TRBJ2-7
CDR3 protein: CASSLVFVTTRAPYEQYF
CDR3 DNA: TGTGCCAGCAGCTTAGTTTTCGTCACCACGAGAGCACCCTACGAGCAGTACTTC

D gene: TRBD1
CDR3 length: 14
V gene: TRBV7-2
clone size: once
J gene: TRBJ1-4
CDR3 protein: CASSLWGDREKLFF
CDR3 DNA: TGTGCCAGCAGCTTATGGGGGGACAGGGAAAAACTGTTTTTT

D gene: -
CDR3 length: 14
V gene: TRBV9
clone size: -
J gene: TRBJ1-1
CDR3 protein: CASSLRTQNTEAFF
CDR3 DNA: TGTGCCAGCAGCCTCCGGACACAGAACACTGAAGCTTTCTTT

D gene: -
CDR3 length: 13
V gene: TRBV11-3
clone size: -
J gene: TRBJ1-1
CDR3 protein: CASSLGQGTEAFF
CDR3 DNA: TGTGCCAGCAGCTTAGGGCAGGGCACTGAAGCTTTCTTT

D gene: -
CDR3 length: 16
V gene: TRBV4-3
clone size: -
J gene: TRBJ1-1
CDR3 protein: CASSRQTRGGNTEAFF
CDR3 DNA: TGCGCCAGCAGCCGACAAACACGGGGCGGGAACACTGAAGCTTTCTTT

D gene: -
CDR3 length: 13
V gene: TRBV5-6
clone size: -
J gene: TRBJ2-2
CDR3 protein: CASSLRDFGELFF
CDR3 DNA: TGTGCCAGCAGCTTAAGGGATTTCGGGGAGCTGTTTTTT

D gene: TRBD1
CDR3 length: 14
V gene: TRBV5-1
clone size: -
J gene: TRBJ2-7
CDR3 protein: CASSSQGATYEQYF
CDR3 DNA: TGCGCCAGCAGCTCGCAGGGGGCAACCTACGAGCAGTACTTC

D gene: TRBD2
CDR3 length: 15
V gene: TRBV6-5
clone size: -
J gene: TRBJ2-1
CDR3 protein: CASSRLAGAYNEQFF
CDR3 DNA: TGTGCCAGCAGTCGACTAGCGGGGGCCTACAATGAGCAGTTCTTC

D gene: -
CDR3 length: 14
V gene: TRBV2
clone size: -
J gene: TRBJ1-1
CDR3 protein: CASRSAGFYTEAFF
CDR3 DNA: TGTGCCAGCAGGTCGGCAGGCTTTTACACTGAAGCTTTCTTT

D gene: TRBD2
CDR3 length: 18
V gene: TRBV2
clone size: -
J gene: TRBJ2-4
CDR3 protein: CASSAGLAGFLAKNIQYF
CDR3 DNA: TGTGCCAGCAGTGCTGGACTAGCGGGGTTTCTAGCCAAAAACATTCAGTACTTC

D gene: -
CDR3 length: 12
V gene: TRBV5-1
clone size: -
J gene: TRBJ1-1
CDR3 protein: CASSGTNTEAFF
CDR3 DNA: TGCGCCAGCAGCGGGACGAACACTGAAGCTTTCTTT

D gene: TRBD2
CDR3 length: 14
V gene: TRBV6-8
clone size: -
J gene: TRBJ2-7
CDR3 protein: CARLTKREADEQYF
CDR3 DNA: TGTGCCAGACTTACTAAGCGGGAGGCAGACGAGCAGTACTTC

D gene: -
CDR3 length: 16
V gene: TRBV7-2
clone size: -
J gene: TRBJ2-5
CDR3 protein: CASSLSSGGAGETQYF
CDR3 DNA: TGTGCCAGCAGCTTAAGTAGTGGGGGGGCCGGAGAGACCCAGTACTTC

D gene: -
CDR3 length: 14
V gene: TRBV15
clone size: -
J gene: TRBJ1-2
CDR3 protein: CATSRAGEPYGYTF
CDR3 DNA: TGTGCCACCAGCAGAGCTGGAGAACCCTATGGCTACACCTTC

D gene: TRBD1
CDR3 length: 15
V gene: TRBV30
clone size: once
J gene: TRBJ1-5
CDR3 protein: CAWSYGQGFNQPQHF
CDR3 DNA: TGTGCCTGGAGTTACGGACAGGGGTTTAATCAGCCCCAGCATTTT

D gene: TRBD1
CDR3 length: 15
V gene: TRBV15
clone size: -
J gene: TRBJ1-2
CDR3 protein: CATEPGTGYNYGYTF
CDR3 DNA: TGTGCCACCGAACCCGGGACAGGTTATAACTATGGCTACACCTTC

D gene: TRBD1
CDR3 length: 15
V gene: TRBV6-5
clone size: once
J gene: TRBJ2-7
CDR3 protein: CASSLRQGSWGEQYF
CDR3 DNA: TGTGCCAGCAGTCTTCGACAGGGGAGCTGGGGGGAGCAGTACTTC

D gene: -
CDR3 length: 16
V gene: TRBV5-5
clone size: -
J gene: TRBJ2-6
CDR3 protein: CASSLGAGAGANVLTF
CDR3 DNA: TGTGCCAGCAGCTTGGGGGCAGGGGCTGGGGCCAACGTCCTGACTTTC

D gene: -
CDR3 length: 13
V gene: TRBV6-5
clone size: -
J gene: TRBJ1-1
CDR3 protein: CASKYIGEFEAFF
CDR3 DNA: TGTGCCAGCAAGTATATCGGGGAATTCGAAGCTTTCTTT

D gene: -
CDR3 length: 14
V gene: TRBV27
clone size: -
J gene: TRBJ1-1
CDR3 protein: CASSLTEGDTEAFF
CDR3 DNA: TGTGCCAGCAGTTTAACAGAAGGGGACACTGAAGCTTTCTTT

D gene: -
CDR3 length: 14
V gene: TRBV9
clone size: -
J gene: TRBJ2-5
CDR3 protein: CASSDGGLQETQYF
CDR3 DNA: TGTGCCAGCAGCGATGGGGGGCTCCAAGAGACCCAGTACTTC

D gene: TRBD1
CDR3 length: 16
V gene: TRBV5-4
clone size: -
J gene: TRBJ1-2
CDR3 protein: CASSLDRGRTIYGYTF
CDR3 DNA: TGTGCCAGCAGCTTGGACAGGGGGCGGACGATCTATGGCTACACCTTC

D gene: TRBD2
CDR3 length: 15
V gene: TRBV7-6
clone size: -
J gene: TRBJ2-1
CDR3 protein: CASSPGLAGVNEQFF
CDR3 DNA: TGTGCCAGCAGCCCGGGACTAGCGGGAGTCAATGAGCAGTTCTTC

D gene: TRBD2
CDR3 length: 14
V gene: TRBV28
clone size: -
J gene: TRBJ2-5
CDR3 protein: CASSVAGAGETQYF
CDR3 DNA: TGTGCCAGCAGTGTAGCGGGAGCGGGGGAGACCCAGTACTTC

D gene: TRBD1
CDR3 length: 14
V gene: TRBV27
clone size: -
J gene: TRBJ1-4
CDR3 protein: CASSFTGGGEKLFF
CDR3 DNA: TGTGCCAGCAGTTTCACAGGGGGGGGTGAAAAACTGTTTTTT

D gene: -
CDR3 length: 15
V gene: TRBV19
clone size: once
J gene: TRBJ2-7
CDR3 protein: CASSTPSQSSYEQYF
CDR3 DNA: TGTGCCAGTAGTACCCCTTCGCAAAGCTCCTACGAGCAGTACTTC

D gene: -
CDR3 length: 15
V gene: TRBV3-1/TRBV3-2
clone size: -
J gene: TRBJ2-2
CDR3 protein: CASSQDSVNTGELFF
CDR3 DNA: TGTGCCAGCAGCCAAGACAGTGTCAACACCGGGGAGCTGTTTTTT